This T cell receptor beta chain was recovered during a study of identical twins. Findings and caveats of the study: Beta out-of-frame sequences displayed a weaker excess of sharing between twins. Analyses of zero insertions could, in part, be confounded by invariant MAIT and iNKT cells.

V was cut by 4 bases and J by 7 bases, with 25 bases left in between. This CDR3 has 17 amino acids. The germline V gene encodes CDR1 SGHDT and CDR2 YYEEEE. This clonotype was detected only a few times. Its antigen is still unknown. The authors used template switching to add a universal primer site and gave cDNA unique molecular identifiers. TCRdb fed the 5' RACE reads into MiXCR, producing one record per CDR3 protein. This table holds around 500,000 distinct CDR3 sequences, 14% found once. Donors were all healthy Caucasians. Another study also made use of these data, one on yellow fever vaccine responses in identical twins.

The chain carries TRBV5-6 and TRBJ2-3; TRBD1 is a possible D gene (6 bases). This clonotype was obtained from a woman aged 18 to 35 in good health. The specimen was CD4+ T cells sorted from blood. The CDR3 region has the DNA TGTGCCAGCAGCCGTAGCCGGGACAACGACCCCATGAATACGCAGTATTTT. Protein: CASSRSRDNDPMNTQYF.